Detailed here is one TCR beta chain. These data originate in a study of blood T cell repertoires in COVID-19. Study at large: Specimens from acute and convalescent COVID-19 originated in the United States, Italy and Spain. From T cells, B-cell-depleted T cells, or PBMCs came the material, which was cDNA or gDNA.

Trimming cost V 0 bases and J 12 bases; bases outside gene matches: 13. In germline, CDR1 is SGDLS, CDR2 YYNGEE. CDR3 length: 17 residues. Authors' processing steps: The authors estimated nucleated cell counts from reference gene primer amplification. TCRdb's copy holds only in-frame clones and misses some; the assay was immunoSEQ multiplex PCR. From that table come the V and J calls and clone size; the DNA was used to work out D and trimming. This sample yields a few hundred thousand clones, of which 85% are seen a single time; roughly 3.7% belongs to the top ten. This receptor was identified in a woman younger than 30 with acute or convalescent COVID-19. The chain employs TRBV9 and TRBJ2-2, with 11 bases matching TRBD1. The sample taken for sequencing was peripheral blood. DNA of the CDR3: TGTGCCAGCAGCGTAGAAGGAGGAGGACAGGGGGCGGATCAGCTGTTTTTT. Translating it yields CASSVEGGGQGADQLFF.